This T cell receptor beta chain was captured in a study of T-cell reconstitution after alpha-beta-depleted transplantation in children. Study results and limitations: At one year after transplant, newly produced T cells mostly accounted for T-cell counts and diversity. Several hundred graft clones that had expanded were reportedly the source of alpha-beta T cells about two months after transplant. Surviving thymic progenitors and recipient T cells were the source of high TCRbeta diversity at day 60 in some patients.

Trimming at V came to 0 bases and at J to 5 bases, leaving 3 bases not matched to a gene. The CDR3 length is 14 residues. In germline, CDR1 is DFQATT, CDR2 SNEGSKA (reference sequence). A library of TCRbeta sequences, prepared with unique molecular identifiers, was generated. TCRdb used MiXCR to reprocess the PCR reads, holding one entry per CDR3 protein. Of around 120,000 distinct CDR3 sequences listed, 23% were seen once; the top ten hold 10% to 13%. This clonotype was recorded many times. The antigen remains unidentified. This receptor was taken from a male patient between 2 and 10 years old who had a stem cell transplant for chronic granulomatous disease, so the T cells may come from the graft donor. Sequenced material: PBMCs, mostly from graft donor cells, taken 180 days after TCRalphabeta/CD19-depleted stem cell transplant. This chain connects TRBV20-1 to TRBJ1-5, with 8 bases identical to TRBD1. The CDR3 reads CSARDRTGHQPQHF. CDR3 coding DNA: TGCAGTGCTAGAGATCGGACAGGGCATCAGCCCCAGCATTTT.